The sequence of this T cell receptor (beta chain) was determined in a study of cytomegalovirus exposure and HLA in healthy donors. Findings and limits, study-wide: HLA restriction was apparent for most CMV-associated TCR beta chains in a later analysis. The study labeled approximately 150 TCR beta chains cytomegalovirus-associated. Earlier analysis found most TCR beta V segments productive about 90% or about 30% of the time.

As for this clone: The antigen is unknown.

13 Jbeta primers and 60 Vbeta primers were used for the PCR. Original analysis: Among the unique TCR beta chains that a later analysis counted, around 72 million in all, 10 million to 13 million were shared. The protocol was immunoSEQ multiplex PCR, while the TCRdb copy is restricted to in-frame clones and leaves out a portion. V and J calls and clone size are copied from that table; D and trimming were computed from the DNA. Of approximately 150,000 clones in the sample, approximately 91% are singletons; the top ten hold 0.51%. Sequencing used PBMCs. The source is a woman between 35 and 50 years old in good health and CMV-seronegative.

The CDR3 reads CASSYRGQGYGYTF. For the CDR3, the DNA is TGTGCCAGCAGTTACCGGGGACAGGGCTATGGCTACACCTTC. The rearrangement joins TRBV6-6 to TRBJ1-2; 9 positions agree with TRBD1. V was clipped by 2 bases and J by 4 bases; unmatched bases: 2. CDR3 size: 14 residues. Germline V CDR1 and CDR2: MNHNY, SVGAGI (reference sequence).